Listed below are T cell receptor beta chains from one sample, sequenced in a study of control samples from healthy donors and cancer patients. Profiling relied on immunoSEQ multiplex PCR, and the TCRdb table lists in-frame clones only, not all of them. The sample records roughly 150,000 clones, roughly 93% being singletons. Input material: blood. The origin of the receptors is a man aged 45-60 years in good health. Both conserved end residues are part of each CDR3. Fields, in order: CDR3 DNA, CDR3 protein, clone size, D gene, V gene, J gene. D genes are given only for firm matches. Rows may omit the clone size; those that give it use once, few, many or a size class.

CDR3nt: TGTGCCAGCAGCCAAGATCGAGTGAACACCGGGGAGCTGTTTTTT; CDR3aa: CASSQDRVNTGELFF; abundance: .; d_gene: .; v_gene: TRBV14; j_gene: TRBJ2-2
CDR3nt: TGCGCCAGCAGCCAAGACGTCAGGGGGCCCAATCAGCCCCAGCATTTT; CDR3aa: CASSQDVRGPNQPQHF; abundance: once; d_gene: TRBD1; v_gene: TRBV4-1; j_gene: TRBJ1-5
CDR3nt: TGCGCCAGCAGCCTGGACAGGGGGAACACTGAAGCTTTCTTT; CDR3aa: CASSLDRGNTEAFF; abundance: .; d_gene: TRBD1; v_gene: TRBV5-1; j_gene: TRBJ1-1
CDR3nt: TGCGCCAGCCACTCCTGGGAGCAAGAGACCCAGTACTTC; CDR3aa: CASHSWEQETQYF; abundance: .; d_gene: .; v_gene: TRBV10-2; j_gene: TRBJ2-5
CDR3nt: TGCAGCGTGGATACAGGGTCAACTAATGAAAAACTGTTTTTT; CDR3aa: CSVDTGSTNEKLFF; abundance: .; d_gene: .; v_gene: TRBV29-1; j_gene: TRBJ1-4
CDR3nt: TGTGCCACCAGATCCCGGGACTTGATTCCTGGGGCCAACGTCCTGACTTTC; CDR3aa: CATRSRDLIPGANVLTF; abundance: .; d_gene: .; v_gene: TRBV28; j_gene: TRBJ2-6
CDR3nt: TGTGCCAGCAGTTATAAACAGGGACTACAGCCCCAGCATTTT; CDR3aa: CASSYKQGLQPQHF; abundance: .; d_gene: .; v_gene: TRBV6-5; j_gene: TRBJ1-5
CDR3nt: TGCGCCAGCAGCGCAACCGGGACGGAAGGCTACACCTTC; CDR3aa: CASSATGTEGYTF; abundance: .; d_gene: .; v_gene: TRBV5-1; j_gene: TRBJ1-2
CDR3nt: TGTGCCAGCAGTTCAGAACGGTCACATACTTCCTTTAACTATGGCTACACCTTC; CDR3aa: CASSSERSHTSFNYGYTF; abundance: once; d_gene: .; v_gene: TRBV27; j_gene: TRBJ1-2
CDR3nt: TGTGCCAGCAGTTGGGGACTAGCGGGAGAGCTAGAGACCCAGTACTTC; CDR3aa: CASSWGLAGELETQYF; abundance: .; d_gene: TRBD2; v_gene: TRBV27; j_gene: TRBJ2-5
CDR3nt: TGTGCCAGCAGCCAACTTGGGGATAGCTCCTACGAGCAGTACTTC; CDR3aa: CASSQLGDSSYEQYF; abundance: .; d_gene: .; v_gene: TRBV16; j_gene: TRBJ2-7
CDR3nt: TGTGCCAGCAGCCCCGCAGAAGAAGCTTTCTTT; CDR3aa: CASSPAEEAFF; abundance: .; d_gene: .; v_gene: TRBV7-8; j_gene: TRBJ1-1
CDR3nt: TGTGCCTGGAGTTGGACAAGTACCCACCAAGAGACCCAGTACTTC; CDR3aa: CAWSWTSTHQETQYF; abundance: .; d_gene: .; v_gene: TRBV30; j_gene: TRBJ2-5
CDR3nt: TGTGCCAGCAGTTACGTGGGTGGAGAGTCACCCCTCCACTTT; CDR3aa: CASSYVGGESPLHF; abundance: .; d_gene: .; v_gene: TRBV6-5; j_gene: TRBJ1-6
CDR3nt: TGTGCCAGCAGTGTCAGGGACAATGAGCAGTTCTTC; CDR3aa: CASSVRDNEQFF; abundance: .; d_gene: .; v_gene: TRBV28; j_gene: TRBJ2-1
CDR3nt: TGTGCCAGCAGTCCTGGTGTGTGGGAGGTGACAGATACGCAGTATTTT; CDR3aa: CASSPGVWEVTDTQYF; abundance: .; d_gene: .; v_gene: TRBV2; j_gene: TRBJ2-3